This T cell receptor (beta chain) emerged from a study of T cell repertoires in cytomegalovirus infection. Study-level background: Carrying CMV and the relevant HLA type showed in public TCR beta signatures. Study findings and constraints: The ex vivo response was dominated by HLA-C-restricted CMV-specific TCR beta clonotypes. Carriers of CMV plus the relevant HLA were identified by cumulative public TCR beta family frequency.

TCRdb used MiXCR to reprocess the reads, holding one entry per CDR3 protein. The sample holds under 850,000 distinct CDR3 sequences, under 40% seen once. Turning to this clonotype: Its target is unknown.

The CDR3 runs 13 residues. Trimming took off 7 bases at V and 4 bases at J, with 16 bases between the two ends. CDR1 is SQVTM and CDR2 is ANQGSEA in the germline V gene. The receptor comes from a human donor in good health (CMV status not recorded). Some clones in this sample may be carry-over from other donors' samples. The chain couples TRBV29-1 to TRBJ2-5; possible D gene TRBD2, 5 bases. Sequenced: PBMCs. The CDR3 coding sequence is TGCAGCGCAGTGGACTGGCTATCAGAGACCCAGTACTTC. It translates to CSAVDWLSETQYF.